The rows below give T cell receptor beta chains drawn from one sample of a study of cytomegalovirus exposure and HLA in healthy donors. Data came from immunoSEQ multiplex PCR; TCRdb stores just in-frame clones and leaves some out. The sample includes roughly 250,000 clones, roughly two thirds of them seen just once. Input material: PBMCs. The receptor set was obtained from a female donor in good health and CMV-seronegative. The CDR3 runs from the conserved cysteine through the conserved F or W. Each record gives: V gene, D gene, clone size, J gene, CDR3 length, CDR3 protein, CDR3 DNA. D genes are given only for firm matches. Only some rows state a clone size, as once, few, many or a class for expanded clones.

TRBV5-1	TRBD2	NA	TRBJ2-5	16	CASSYQTSGIQETQYF	TGCGCCAGCAGCTACCAGACTAGCGGGATCCAAGAGACCCAGTACTTC
TRBV11-2	TRBD2	NA	TRBJ2-3	15	CASSLGGTGTDTQYF	TGTGCCAGCAGCTTGGGAGGGACCGGCACAGATACGCAGTATTTT
TRBV7-3	NA	NA	TRBJ2-3	15	CASSPRSRGTDTQYF	TGTGCCAGCAGCCCAAGGTCCCGAGGGACAGATACGCAGTATTTT
TRBV27	NA	NA	TRBJ2-1	15	CASSLGDRLRGGQFF	TGTGCCAGCAGTTTAGGGGACCGTTTGCGGGGAGGGCAGTTCTTC
TRBV12-1	NA	NA	TRBJ2-5	16	CASSLGKRDLQETQYF	TGTGCCAGCAGCTTAGGCAAGCGGGACTTACAAGAGACCCAGTACTTC
TRBV11-3	TRBD2	few	TRBJ2-3	17	CASSLGGRDYFTDTQYF	TGTGCCAGCAGCTTAGGCGGCCGGGACTACTTTACAGATACGCAGTATTTT
TRBV28	TRBD1	NA	TRBJ1-1	13	CASRRDRGREPFF	TGTGCCAGCAGAAGGGACAGGGGGCGGGAACCTTTCTTT
TRBV19	TRBD1	NA	TRBJ1-2	12	CASQQGAYGYTF	TGTGCCAGTCAACAGGGGGCCTATGGCTACACCTTC
TRBV7-9	NA	NA	TRBJ1-1	14	CASSLVSGITEAFF	TGTGCCAGCAGCTTAGTTTCGGGAATCACTGAAGCTTTCTTT
TRBV7-9	TRBD2	NA	TRBJ2-7	16	CSSTTTVGGGSYEQYF	TGTTCCAGCACCACTACGGTGGGGGGGGGCTCCTACGAGCAGTACTTC
TRBV5-1	NA	NA	TRBJ2-3	15	CASRRLALSTDTQYF	TGCGCCAGCAGGCGCCTAGCGTTAAGCACAGATACGCAGTATTTT
TRBV5-4	TRBD2	NA	TRBJ2-3	14	CASRPGLAGDTQYF	TGTGCCAGCAGACCGGGACTAGCGGGAGATACGCAGTATTTT
TRBV18	TRBD1	NA	TRBJ2-7	15	CASSPRTGASYEQYF	TGTGCCAGCTCACCACGGACAGGGGCTTCCTACGAGCAGTACTTC
TRBV7-6	TRBD2	once	TRBJ2-1	13	CASSFSGRNEQFF	TGTGCCAGCAGCTTCAGCGGGAGAAATGAGCAGTTCTTC
TRBV9	NA	NA	TRBJ2-6	15	CASSVEGAGANVLTF	TGTGCCAGCAGCGTAGAGGGGGCTGGGGCCAACGTCCTGACTTTC
TRBV9	NA	few	TRBJ2-5	14	CASSPRAPFGTQYF	TGTGCCAGCAGCCCCCGAGCCCCGTTTGGGACCCAGTACTTC
TRBV2	TRBD1	once	TRBJ1-1	17	CASSVLAGGLVNTEAFF	TGTGCCAGCAGTGTTCTGGCAGGGGGCCTGGTGAACACTGAAGCTTTCTTT
TRBV7-6	NA	NA	TRBJ1-1	13	CASSAGPNTEAFF	TGTGCCAGCAGCGCGGGGCCGAACACTGAAGCTTTCTTT